Here is one T cell receptor (beta chain) with its context. Its antigen remains unknown. Replicate PCRs run on unsorted PBMC used around 330 ng DNA, which was approximately 30,000 T cell genomes. PBMC DNA, left unsorted, was sequenced on ten immunoSEQ deep assay plates. Libraries were prepared by immunoSEQ multiplex PCR; TCRdb keeps only in-frame clonotypes and omits some of them. This table holds hundreds of thousands of clones, around 78% found once. The source of the sample is a study of shared clonotypes between healthy human individuals. Study-wide points: Clonotype sharing among donors was thought likely to change with sequencing depth.

Genomic DNA from unsorted samples was obtained from around 93 million PBMCs (per sample). Germline V gives CDR1 KGHSH, CDR2 LQKENI. This CDR3 comprises 15 residues. V gave up 0 bases and J gave up 2 bases, with 10 bases separating them. This sequence originates from a woman aged 35 to 49 in good health. Some clones in this sample may be carry-over from other donors' samples. Sequencing was performed on PBMCs. The rearrangement uses TRBV18 and TRBJ1-2; a possible D gene is TRBD1 (5 bases). For the CDR3, the DNA is TGTGCCAGCTCACCACCCGCAGGGCGAAACTATGGCTACACCTTC. Protein: CASSPPAGRNYGYTF. The variable domain in full, with the rest retrieved from reference TRBV18 and TRBJ1-2, is NAGVMQNPRHLVRRRGQEARLRCSPMKGHSHVYWYRQLPEEGLKFMVYLQKENIIDESGMPKERFSAEFPKEGPSILRIQQVVRGDSAAYFCASSPPAGRNYGYTFGSGTRLTVV.